This entry lists 14 T cell receptor beta chains sequenced from one sample in a study of identical twins. TCRdb processed the 5' RACE reads anew with MiXCR; each CDR3 protein has one entry. Here the sample spans about 690,000 distinct CDR3 sequences, roughly 6% being singletons. Input material: naive T cells sorted from blood. The receptors were sampled from a man younger than 35 in good health.

The J gene is TRBJ1-2, the V gene TRBV4-2, with 8 bases that match TRBD1. V lost 4 bases to trimming and J lost 3 bases; unmatched junction nucleotides: 4. The CDR3 is 14 amino acids. The germline gives CDR1 LGHNA, CDR2 YNFKEQ. The CDR3 nucleotides read TGTGCCAGCAGCCGGGACAGGTCGGACTATGGCTACACCTTC. It codes for CASSRDRSDYGYTF.

As regards this clonotype: Possible read error: a much larger clone is one base away. This sequence joins TRBV25-1 and TRBJ2-1, with 8 bases aligning to TRBD2. The CDR3 is made up of 13 amino acids. Germline V gene data show CDR1 as MGHDK and CDR2 as SYGVNS. DNA for the CDR3: TGTGCCAGCAACCGGGGGGGATACAATGTGCAGTTCTTC. Its protein product is CASNRGGYNVQFF.

The chain links TRBV6-1 to TRBJ1-2; the D is unclear. The V and J ends lost 6 bases and 6 bases respectively, with 17 bases between them. Germline values: CDR1 MNHNS, CDR2 SASEGT. The CDR3 consists of 14 residues. CDR3 region: CASRRLVGRDGYTF. Written as DNA, the CDR3 is TGTGCCAGCAGGCGTTTGGTGGGGAGAGATGGCTACACCTTC.

This clonotype was observed many times. The genes are TRBV24-1 and TRBJ2-1; D may be TRBD2 (6 bases). Germline-derived CDR1 and CDR2 are KGHDR and SFDVKD. With 6 bases removed from V and 4 bases from J, the gap between germline ends came to 15 bases. The CDR3 runs 15 residues. CDR3 nucleotides: TGTGCCACCAGTTGGCGGGACCCGGCATACAATGAGCAGTTCTTC. It is translated as CATSWRDPAYNEQFF.

In its sample, this clonotype was seen many times. The gene calls are TRBV6-2 or TRBV6-3 and TRBJ1-6; no clear D gene. V was clipped by 0 bases and J by 14 bases, with 14 bases between them. The CDR3 covers 14 residues. Germline V lookup: CDR1 MNHEY, CDR2 SVGEGT. CDR3 amino acids: CASSYSGGSGTLHF. DNA of the CDR3: TGTGCCAGCAGTTACTCCGGAGGGAGTGGGACCCTCCACTTT.

The rearrangement joins TRBV3-1 to TRBJ2-3; tentatively, D is TRBD2 (5 bases). Germline V gene lookup returns CDR1 LGHDT and CDR2 YNNKEL (reference sequence). V was shortened by 4 bases and J by 6 bases, with 23 bases between the two germline ends. This CDR3 is built from 17 residues. Written as DNA, the CDR3 is TGTGCCAGCAGCCCCGGGTGGTCCTCGTCGGGAACGGATACGCAGTATTTT. Amino acids: CASSPGWSSSGTDTQYF.

There are a few counts of this clonotype. The rearrangement joins TRBV7-2 to TRBJ2-1, with TRBD2 matching 7 bases. The CDR3 has 14 residues. Germline-derived CDR1 and CDR2 are SGHTA and FQGNSA. V was pared by 7 bases and J by 3 bases, with 6 bases of the junction left unmatched. CDR3: CASKRDYNYNEQFF. The CDR3 nucleotides are TGTGCCAGCAAAAGGGACTACAACTACAATGAGCAGTTCTTC.

This clonotype came up many times. The rearrangement links TRBV4-2 to TRBJ2-1, with D unresolved. The CDR3 extends over 12 amino acids. Germline V CDR1 and CDR2: LGHNA, YNFKEQ. Trimming removed 2 bases from V and 5 bases from J, with 4 bases in between. This CDR3 is CASSQQDNEQFF. CDR3 coding DNA: TGTGCCAGCAGCCAACAGGACAATGAGCAGTTCTTC.

The V gene is TRBV20-1, the J gene TRBJ1-6, with a tentative D call TRBD1 (5 bases). CDR3 length: 14 amino acids. V was clipped by 4 bases and J by 5 bases, with 12 bases between them. Germline assignment: CDR1 DFQATT and CDR2 SNEGSKA (reference sequence). The CDR3 nucleotides read TGCAGTGCTAATTCCGGGACGGATAATTCACCCCTCCACTTT. Residues: CSANSGTDNSPLHF.

Regarding this clonotype: One junction end does not reproduce the germline sequence, and a read error may be involved. V gene TRBV4-1 combines with J gene TRBJ1-2; TRBD1 is a possible D gene (6 bases). The CDR3 loop spans 13 amino acids. Germline CDR1 MGHRA, CDR2 YSYEKL. CDR3: CASSHPPDSGYAF. The DNA of the CDR3 is TGCGCCAGCAGCCATCCTCCGGACAGTGGCTACGCCTTC.

This clonotype was detected only a few times. The V and J genes are TRBV2 and TRBJ2-1; 9 nucleotides agree with TRBD2. V dropped 6 bases and J dropped 5; count of bases not matched to a gene: 11. The CDR3 is 16 residues long. Germline-derived CDR1 and CDR2 are SNHLY and FYNNEI. In nucleotides, the CDR3 is TGTGCCAGCAGGGCACCGGGACTAGCCTACCACAATGAGCAGTTCTTC. It yields the protein CASRAPGLAYHNEQFF.

V is TRBV5-8 and J is TRBJ2-7; no definite D call. V lost 0 bases to trimming and J lost 3 bases, with 7 bases between them. The CDR3 contains 13 residues. Germline CDR1 is SGHTS and CDR2 is YDEGEE. CDR3 residues: CASSLVIRYEQYV. The CDR3 nucleotides read TGTGCCAGCAGCTTGGTAATACGCTACGAGCAGTACGTC.

A few counts support this clonotype. The gene calls are TRBV7-8 and TRBJ2-3, with TRBD1 matching 8 bases. The length of the CDR3 is 13 residues. Germline V CDR1 and CDR2: SGHVS, FQNEAQ. For the CDR3, the DNA is TGTGTAGCAGGGGGCCGTGGCACAGATACGCAGTATTTT. It yields the protein CVAGGRGTDTQYF.

The sample holds many counts of this clonotype. The chain links TRBV7-2 to TRBJ2-7; possible D gene TRBD2, 6 bases. This CDR3 spans 14 amino acids. Germline assignment: CDR1 SGHTA and CDR2 FQGNSA. V was cut by 5 bases and J by 6 bases, with 17 bases left in between. The CDR3 bases are TGTGCCAGCAGCCGATCCGGGACTTACCCCGAGCAGTACTTC. Protein product: CASSRSGTYPEQYF. Full variable domain (outside the CDR3, taken from reference TRBV7-2 and TRBJ2-7): GAGVSQSPSNKVTEKGKDVELRCDPISGHTALYWYRQSLGQGLEFLIYFQGNSAPDKSGLPSDRFSAERTGGSVSTLTIQRTQQEDSAVYLCASSRSGTYPEQYFGPGTRLTVT.